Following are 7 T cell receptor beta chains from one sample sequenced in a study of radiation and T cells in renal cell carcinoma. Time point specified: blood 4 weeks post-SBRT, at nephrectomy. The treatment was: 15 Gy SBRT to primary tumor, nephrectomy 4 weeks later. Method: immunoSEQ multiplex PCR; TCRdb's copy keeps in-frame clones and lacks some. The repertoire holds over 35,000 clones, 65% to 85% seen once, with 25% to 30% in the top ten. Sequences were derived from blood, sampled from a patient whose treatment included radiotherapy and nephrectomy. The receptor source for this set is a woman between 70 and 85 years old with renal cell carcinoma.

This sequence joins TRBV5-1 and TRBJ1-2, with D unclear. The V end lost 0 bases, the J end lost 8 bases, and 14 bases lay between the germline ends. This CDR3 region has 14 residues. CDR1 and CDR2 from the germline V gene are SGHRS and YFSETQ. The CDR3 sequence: CASSLDLGSYGYTF. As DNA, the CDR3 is TGCGCCAGCAGCTTGGATCTGGGGTCCTACGGCTACACCTTC.

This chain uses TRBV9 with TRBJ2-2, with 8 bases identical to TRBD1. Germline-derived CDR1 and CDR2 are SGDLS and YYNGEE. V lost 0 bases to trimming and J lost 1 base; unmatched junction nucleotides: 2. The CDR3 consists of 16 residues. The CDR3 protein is CASSVAGTGNTGELFF. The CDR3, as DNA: TGTGCCAGCAGCGTAGCGGGGACAGGGAACACCGGGGAGCTGTTTTTT.

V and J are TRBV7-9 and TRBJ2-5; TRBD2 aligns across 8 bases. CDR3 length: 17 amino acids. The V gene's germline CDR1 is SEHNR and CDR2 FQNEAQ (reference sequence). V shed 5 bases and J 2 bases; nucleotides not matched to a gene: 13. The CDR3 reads CASSPPRSGGPQETQYF. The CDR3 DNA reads TGTGCCAGCAGCCCCCCTAGGAGCGGGGGCCCTCAAGAGACCCAGTACTTC.

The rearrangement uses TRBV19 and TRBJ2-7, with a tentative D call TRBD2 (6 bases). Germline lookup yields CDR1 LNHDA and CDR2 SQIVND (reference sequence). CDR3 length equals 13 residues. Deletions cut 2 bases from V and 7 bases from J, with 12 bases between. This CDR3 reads CASSIPGVGEQYF. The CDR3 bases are TGTGCCAGTAGTATACCGGGAGTGGGAGAGCAGTACTTC.

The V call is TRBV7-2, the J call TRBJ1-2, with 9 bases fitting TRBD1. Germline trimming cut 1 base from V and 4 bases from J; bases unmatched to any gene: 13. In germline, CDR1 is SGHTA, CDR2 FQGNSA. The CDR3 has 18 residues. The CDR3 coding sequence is TGTGCCAGCAGCTTAGTGGCCCCGAACAGGGGGCCAGGCTATGGCTACACCTTC. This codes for CASSLVAPNRGPGYGYTF.

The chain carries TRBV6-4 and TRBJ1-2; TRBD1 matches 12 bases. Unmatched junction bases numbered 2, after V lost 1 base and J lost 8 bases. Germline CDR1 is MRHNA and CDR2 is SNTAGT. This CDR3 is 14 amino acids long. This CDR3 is CASSDFGTGGGYTF. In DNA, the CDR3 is TGTGCCAGCAGTGACTTCGGGACAGGGGGCGGCTACACCTTC.

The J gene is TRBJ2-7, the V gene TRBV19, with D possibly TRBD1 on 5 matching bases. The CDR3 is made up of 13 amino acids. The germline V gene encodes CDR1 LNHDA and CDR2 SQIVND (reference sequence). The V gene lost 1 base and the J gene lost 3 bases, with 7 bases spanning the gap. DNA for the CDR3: TGTGCCAGTAGTATAGTGGACAACTACGAGCAGTACTTC. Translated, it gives CASSIVDNYEQYF.